Listed below are T cell receptor beta chains from one sample, sequenced in a study of T cell repertoires in cytomegalovirus infection. TCRdb reprocessed the reads with MiXCR, giving one entry per CDR3 protein. The data show hundreds of thousands of distinct CDR3 sequences, 35% to 45% seen once. Material: PBMCs. The receptors were sampled from a human donor in good health (CMV status not recorded). Some clones in this sample may be carry-over from other donors' samples. Each CDR3 is given with its conserved first and last residue.

v_call	j_call	cdr3_aa
TRBV20-1	TRBJ1-4	CSASDTGWGWINEKLFF
TRBV4-2	TRBJ2-2	CASSQPTRTSGELFF
TRBV19	TRBJ2-7	CASSMTLAGGDYEQYF
TRBV12-3/TRBV12-4	TRBJ2-1	CASSLETSGSIPEQFF
TRBV7-2	TRBJ1-2	CASSSAVRQGAYYGYTF
TRBV19	TRBJ1-1	CASRLRQGGTEAFF
TRBV4-1	TRBJ2-3	CASSQVSTSGSTDTQYF
TRBV6-1	TRBJ1-6	CASSTSWSANNSPLHF
TRBV27	TRBJ2-7	CASSLPGQARYF
TRBV6-1	TRBJ2-6	CASSPEVEGSSGANVLTF
TRBV7-6	TRBJ1-1	CASSLDPGAIAEAFF
TRBV19	TRBJ1-2	CASKGGNYGYTF
TRBV20-1	TRBJ2-5	CSASGQVQETQYF
TRBV12-3/TRBV12-4	TRBJ2-1	CASSPDRTHYNEQFF
TRBV27	TRBJ2-5	CASSFTGGGTHYF
TRBV10-3	TRBJ2-3	CAISGGGDRDTQYF
TRBV2	TRBJ1-3	CASRAGPRYTIYF
TRBV28	TRBJ1-2	CASSPPGEGRNYGYTF
TRBV28	TRBJ2-7	CASRGRQGPTSEQYF
TRBV18	TRBJ1-5	CASWTGVGNQPQHF
TRBV28	TRBJ2-4	CASSFFKNMQYF
TRBV20-1	TRBJ2-3	CSARKSGHSTDTQYF